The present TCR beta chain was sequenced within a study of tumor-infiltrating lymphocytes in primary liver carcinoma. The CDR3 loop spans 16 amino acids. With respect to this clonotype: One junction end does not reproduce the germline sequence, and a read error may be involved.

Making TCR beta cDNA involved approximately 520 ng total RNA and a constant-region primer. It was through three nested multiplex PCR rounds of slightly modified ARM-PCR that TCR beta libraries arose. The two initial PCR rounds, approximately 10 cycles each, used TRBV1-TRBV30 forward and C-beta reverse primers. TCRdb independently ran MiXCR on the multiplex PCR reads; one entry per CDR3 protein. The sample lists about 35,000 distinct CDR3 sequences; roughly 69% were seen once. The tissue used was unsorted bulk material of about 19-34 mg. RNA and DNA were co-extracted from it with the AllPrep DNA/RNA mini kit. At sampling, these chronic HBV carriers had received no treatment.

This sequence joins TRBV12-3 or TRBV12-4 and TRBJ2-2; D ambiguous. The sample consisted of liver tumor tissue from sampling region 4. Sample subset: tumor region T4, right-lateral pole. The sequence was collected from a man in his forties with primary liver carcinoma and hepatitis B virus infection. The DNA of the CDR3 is TGTGCCTGCAGTCCCCGGCGGCGGATGAACACTGGGGAGCTGTTTTTT. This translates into CACSPRRRMNTGELFF.